A selection of T cell receptor beta chains follows, all from one sample in a study of beta chain features in type 1 diabetes. Clones were sequenced by immunoSEQ multiplex PCR, and TCRdb holds only the in-frame ones, with some missing. The profile shows roughly 310,000 clones, 9.5% to 11% of them singletons. Input material: naive CD4+ T cells from blood. These receptor sequences come from a woman aged 25 to 39 in good health. The CDR3 runs from the conserved cysteine through the conserved F or W. D genes are given only for firm matches. Size is stated for part of the rows, as once, few or many counts, or as a class when the clone is expanded.

d_call | j_call | clone_size | v_call | cdr3_nt | cdr3_aa
. | TRBJ2-6 | . | TRBV4-1 | TGCGCCAGCAGCCAAGTGACAGGCAACTCTGGGGCCAACGTCCTGACTTTC | CASSQVTGNSGANVLTF
. | TRBJ2-3 | . | TRBV9 | TGTGCCAGCAGCGTAGCTACGTTAGATACGCAGTATTTT | CASSVATLDTQYF
. | TRBJ1-5 | . | TRBV7-9 | TGTGCCAGCAGCTTCGACTTGGTTCAGCCCCAGCATTTT | CASSFDLVQPQHF
. | TRBJ1-4 | . | TRBV28 | TGTGCCAGCAGTGACAGGCAGGGGAGTGAAAAACTGTTTTTT | CASSDRQGSEKLFF
. | TRBJ2-5 | few | TRBV7-2 | TGTGCCAGCAGCTTAGCGTCCGGGTCGGGTGAGACCCAGTACTTC | CASSLASGSGETQYF
TRBD1 | TRBJ2-3 | . | TRBV30 | TGTGCCTGGAGTGCAGGGGGAGATACGCAGTATTTT | CAWSAGGDTQYF
TRBD1 | TRBJ2-1 | . | TRBV6-1 | TGTGCCAGCAAGCGGACAGGGGCCGCCACGAATGAGCAGTTCTTC | CASKRTGAATNEQFF
TRBD1 | TRBJ2-6 | . | TRBV7-3 | TGTGCCAGCAGCTTAGGGCAGGGGGCGGCCGGGGCCAACGTCCTGACTTTC | CASSLGQGAAGANVLTF
. | TRBJ2-3 | . | TRBV5-8 | TGTGCCAGCAGCGGGAGGGTTCGGACAGGGCGGTTTGATACGCAGTATTTT | CASSGRVRTGRFDTQYF
TRBD2 | TRBJ2-5 | . | TRBV5-1 | TGCGCCAGCCGGTCTAGCGGGAGCCCCAGTGGGACCCAGTACTTC | CASRSSGSPSGTQYF
. | TRBJ2-7 | few | TRBV5-1 | TGCGCCAGCAGCTTGGACGGACAGACCTACGAGCAGTACTTC | CASSLDGQTYEQYF
TRBD1 | TRBJ1-1 | . | TRBV5-1 | TGCGCCAGCAGCTTGACAACAGGGGGGCCTGAAGCTTTCTTT | CASSLTTGGPEAFF
. | TRBJ1-5 | . | TRBV7-8 | TGTGCCAGCAGCCCTCGACAGGGCAATCAGCCCCAGCATTTT | CASSPRQGNQPQHF
. | TRBJ2-1 | . | TRBV18 | TGTGCCAGCTCACCACGGCAGGGGATGAACAATGAGCAGTTCTTC | CASSPRQGMNNEQFF
TRBD1 | TRBJ1-1 | . | TRBV29-1 | TGCAGCGTACGGCCGCAGGGGGCGGGCACTGAAGCTTTCTTT | CSVRPQGAGTEAFF
TRBD2 | TRBJ2-1 | . | TRBV27 | TGTGCCAGCAGTCGAGGACTAGCGGGAGGGCCGACACAGTTCTTC | CASSRGLAGGPTQFF
TRBD2 | TRBJ2-7 | few | TRBV7-9 | TGTGCCAGCAGCTTATTAGCGGGGGCCTACGAGCAGTACTTC | CASSLLAGAYEQYF
. | TRBJ2-1 | . | TRBV5-1 | TGCGCCAGCAGCTTTGGGGCGGGGTCCTACAATGAGCAGTTCTTC | CASSFGAGSYNEQFF
TRBD2 | TRBJ2-1 | . | TRBV7-3 | TGTGCCAGCAGCTTAAGGGGACTAGCAAATGAGCAGTTCTTC | CASSLRGLANEQFF
TRBD2 | TRBJ2-1 | few | TRBV19 | TGTGCCAGTAGTATAGATACTAGCGGTCCCTACAATGAGCAGTTCTTC | CASSIDTSGPYNEQFF
TRBD1 | TRBJ2-2 | . | TRBV18 | TGTGCCAGCTCACCACTCCTAACAGGGGCACGCACCGGGGAGCTGTTTTTT | CASSPLLTGARTGELFF
. | TRBJ2-7 | few | TRBV4-3 | TGCGCCGGCCGGGACTTCCTTTGTGGCCTAAAGAGGGAGCAGTACTTC | CAGRDFLCGLKREQYF
. | TRBJ2-3 | . | TRBV18 | TGTGCCAGCTCACACATGGACAGCCCTAGCACAGATACGCAGTATTTT | CASSHMDSPSTDTQYF
. | TRBJ1-1 | . | TRBV28 | TGTGCCATCACCCAAGGGGGAAGGGGGAACACTGAAGCTTTCTTT | CAITQGGRGNTEAFF
TRBD2 | TRBJ2-3 | few | TRBV5-1 | TGCGCCAGCAGCCCCGTAGCGGGAGCAGGTATAGATACGCAGTATTTT | CASSPVAGAGIDTQYF
. | TRBJ2-5 | . | TRBV7-6 | TGTGCCAGCAGCTCACTTCCCGGCGGCGGTAGAGAGACCCAGTACTTC | CASSSLPGGGRETQYF
TRBD1 | TRBJ2-7 | . | TRBV29-1 | TGCAGCGTTGAATTGGGACAGTCTCCTAACGAGCAGTACTTC | CSVELGQSPNEQYF
. | TRBJ2-2 | few | TRBV9 | TGTGCCAGCAGCGTTAGGACAGTTGTCAGAACCGGGGAGCTGTTTTTT | CASSVRTVVRTGELFF
TRBD1 | TRBJ2-7 | few | TRBV7-9 | TGTGCCAGCAGCACAACCGGGACAGCGTACGAGCAGTACTTC | CASSTTGTAYEQYF
. | TRBJ2-1 | . | TRBV27 | TGTGCCAGCAGTGTAGCGGTAGGCTCCTACAATGAGCAGTTCTTC | CASSVAVGSYNEQFF
. | TRBJ1-2 | few | TRBV2 | TGTGCCAGCAGTGAACGGGAATATGGCTACACCTTC | CASSEREYGYTF
. | TRBJ2-7 | few | TRBV19 | TGTGCCAGTAGGACTACTAGTGGTCCCCCCTACGAGCAGTACTTC | CASRTTSGPPYEQYF
. | TRBJ1-1 | few | TRBV18 | TGTGCCAGCTCATCTACAGGGCTGAACACTGAAGCTTTCTTT | CASSSTGLNTEAFF
TRBD1 | TRBJ2-7 | few | TRBV6-5 | TGTGCCAGCAGTTCGTCGGACAGGAACGAGCAGTACTTC | CASSSSDRNEQYF
. | TRBJ1-4 | few | TRBV7-9 | TGTGCCAGCAGCTCCGGACAAGCAACTAATGAAAAACTGTTTTTT | CASSSGQATNEKLFF
TRBD1 | TRBJ2-4 | . | TRBV6-1 | TGTGCCAGCAGTGAAGTAGCCAGGGGGCCGTCCAAAAACATTCAGTACTTC | CASSEVARGPSKNIQYF